This is a list of T cell receptor beta chains from one sample in a study of cytomegalovirus exposure and HLA in healthy donors. Clones were sequenced by immunoSEQ multiplex PCR, and TCRdb holds only the in-frame ones, with some missing. The sample records approximately 100,000 clones, under 65% being singletons. Material for sequencing was PBMCs. The receptors were gathered from a man aged 55 to 70 in good health and CMV-seronegative. Both conserved end residues are part of each CDR3. The order of the fields is J gene, clone size, V gene, D gene, CDR3 DNA, CDR3 protein. A D gene is named only where the DNA matches it firmly. A row's size may be missing; if present it is once, few, many or a size class.

J: TRBJ2-5; size: few; V: TRBV9; D: NA; DNA: TGTGCCAGCAGCGTAGCTGTGGGGGCTACCCAAGAGACCCAGTACTTC; CDR3: CASSVAVGATQETQYF
J: TRBJ2-3; size: NA; V: TRBV18; D: TRBD2; DNA: TGTGCCAGCTCACCACCGTCCGGGAGGGCAGATACGCAGTATTTT; CDR3: CASSPPSGRADTQYF
J: TRBJ2-1; size: few; V: TRBV18; D: NA; DNA: TGTGCCAGCTCATCCGCGGCCAGCGGAAATGAGCAGTTCTTC; CDR3: CASSSAASGNEQFF
J: TRBJ2-7; size: few; V: TRBV5-6; D: TRBD2; DNA: TGTGCCAGCAGCTACCGGACTAGCGGGAGGATCAACGAGCAGTACTTC; CDR3: CASSYRTSGRINEQYF
J: TRBJ2-6; size: NA; V: TRBV19; D: NA; DNA: TGTGCCAGTAGTATAGCAGGTAGCTCTGGGGCCAACGTCCTGACTTTC; CDR3: CASSIAGSSGANVLTF
J: TRBJ1-1; size: once; V: TRBV5-5; D: NA; DNA: TGTGCCAGCAGCTCCCGCCTGAGGGATACGACTGAAGCTTTCTTT; CDR3: CASSSRLRDTTEAFF
J: TRBJ2-5; size: few; V: TRBV6-1; D: NA; DNA: TGTGCCAGCACCAGAGGGTCATCCATTCGGGAGACCCAGTACTTC; CDR3: CASTRGSSIRETQYF
J: TRBJ2-3; size: NA; V: TRBV4-2; D: TRBD2; DNA: TGTGCCAGCAGCCAAGAAAGGCTAGCGGGAGTCGGAGATACGCAGTATTTT; CDR3: CASSQERLAGVGDTQYF
J: TRBJ1-1; size: NA; V: TRBV28; D: TRBD1; DNA: TGTGCCAGCAGTCTCTCGGACAGGGGGTTTGAAGCTTTCTTT; CDR3: CASSLSDRGFEAFF
J: TRBJ1-5; size: NA; V: TRBV6-1; D: TRBD1; DNA: TGTGCCAGCATGACGGGACAGATTTATCAGCCCCAGCATTTT; CDR3: CASMTGQIYQPQHF
J: TRBJ1-4; size: once; V: TRBV5-5; D: NA; DNA: TGTGCCAGCAGCTTAGGAGGACCAATAACTAATGAAAAACTGTTTTTT; CDR3: CASSLGGPITNEKLFF
J: TRBJ1-2; size: NA; V: TRBV5-1; D: NA; DNA: TGCGCCAGCAGCCCCCGCCAGGGCTATGGCTACACCTTC; CDR3: CASSPRQGYGYTF
J: TRBJ2-1; size: NA; V: TRBV5-1; D: TRBD1; DNA: TGCGCCAGCAGCGTCGGGGACAGATACAATGAGCAGTTCTTC; CDR3: CASSVGDRYNEQFF
J: TRBJ1-2; size: NA; V: TRBV15; D: TRBD1; DNA: TGTGCCACCAGCAGACCGGGACAGGGCGCCTATGGCTACACCTTC; CDR3: CATSRPGQGAYGYTF
J: TRBJ1-3; size: NA; V: TRBV29-1; D: NA; DNA: TGCAGCGCCCGGGAGGGTGGAAACACCATATATTTT; CDR3: CSAREGGNTIYF
J: TRBJ2-5; size: NA; V: TRBV2; D: NA; DNA: TGTGCCAGCATGGGCGGGTACCAAGAGACCCAGTACTTC; CDR3: CASMGGYQETQYF
J: TRBJ1-1; size: NA; V: TRBV18; D: NA; DNA: TGTGCCAGCTCACCTGGACAGAACACTGAAGCTTTCTTT; CDR3: CASSPGQNTEAFF
J: TRBJ1-2; size: few; V: TRBV19; D: NA; DNA: TGTGCCAGTAGTATAAGGAGCTATGGCTACACCTTC; CDR3: CASSIRSYGYTF
J: TRBJ2-7; size: few; V: TRBV5-1; D: NA; DNA: TGCGCCAGCAGCTTGGGTTTCAGGGCCGAGCAGTACTTC; CDR3: CASSLGFRAEQYF
J: TRBJ1-1; size: NA; V: TRBV6-5; D: TRBD1; DNA: TGTGCCAGCAGACCCGAGGGACAGGGCGGCACTGAAGCTTTCTTT; CDR3: CASRPEGQGGTEAFF
J: TRBJ1-1; size: NA; V: TRBV6-1; D: NA; DNA: TGTGCCAGCAGAAGGCGGGGGGACACTGAAGCTTTCTTT; CDR3: CASRRRGDTEAFF
J: TRBJ1-6; size: NA; V: TRBV6-1; D: NA; DNA: TGTGCCAGCAGTGAAGCACAGGGCTCGATTTCACCCCTCCACTTT; CDR3: CASSEAQGSISPLHF
J: TRBJ2-7; size: NA; V: TRBV5-1; D: TRBD2; DNA: TGCGCCAGCAGCTTGGGGCTAGCGGGAGTGAACGAGCAGTACTTC; CDR3: CASSLGLAGVNEQYF
J: TRBJ2-7; size: few; V: TRBV11-1; D: TRBD1; DNA: TGTGCCAGCAGCCCAGGGGGCCCCTGGACCCCCTACGAGCAGTACTTC; CDR3: CASSPGGPWTPYEQYF
J: TRBJ2-7; size: NA; V: TRBV28; D: NA; DNA: TGTGCCAGCGCTCAAGACAGTCCTCCGGCCTACGAGCAGTACTTC; CDR3: CASAQDSPPAYEQYF
J: TRBJ2-1; size: NA; V: TRBV7-2; D: NA; DNA: TGTGCCAGCAGCTTAGTCGGCGGGGAGTACAATGAGCAGTTCTTC; CDR3: CASSLVGGEYNEQFF
J: TRBJ2-6; size: NA; V: TRBV28; D: NA; DNA: TGTGCCAGCAGTTCAGTGTCCTCTGGGGCCAACGTCCTGACTTTC; CDR3: CASSSVSSGANVLTF
J: TRBJ2-5; size: NA; V: TRBV11-2; D: TRBD2; DNA: TGTGCCAGCAGCTTAGGTTTAGACTTAGCGGGAAGGGAGACCCAGTACTTC; CDR3: CASSLGLDLAGRETQYF
J: TRBJ2-5; size: NA; V: TRBV6-5; D: TRBD1; DNA: TGTGCCAGCAGTTACCCACGGACAGGGGGCGGGGAGACCCAGTACTTC; CDR3: CASSYPRTGGGETQYF
J: TRBJ2-7; size: NA; V: TRBV9; D: NA; DNA: TGTGCCAGCAGCCCCCGTGTCAGGGCTATGAAATACGAGCAGTACTTC; CDR3: CASSPRVRAMKYEQYF
J: TRBJ2-1; size: few; V: TRBV20-1; D: NA; DNA: TGCAGCGGGGGACGAAACAATGAGCAGTTCTTC; CDR3: CSGGRNNEQFF
J: TRBJ1-5; size: few; V: TRBV28; D: NA; DNA: TGTGCCAGCTACCGATCGGGTTCAAGTAGCAATCAGCCCCAGCATTTT; CDR3: CASYRSGSSSNQPQHF
J: TRBJ2-7; size: NA; V: TRBV27; D: TRBD1; DNA: TGTGCCAGACAGGGGCTCTCCTACGAGCAGTACTTC; CDR3: CARQGLSYEQYF
J: TRBJ1-1; size: few; V: TRBV19; D: NA; DNA: TGTGCCTCCCGGGGAGGAATGAACACTGAAGCTTTCTTT; CDR3: CASRGGMNTEAFF
J: TRBJ2-2; size: NA; V: TRBV4-1; D: TRBD2; DNA: TGCGCCAGCAGCCAAGATCGAGTCGGGCGGGGGGCTACGAACACCGGGGAGCTGTTTTTT; CDR3: CASSQDRVGRGATNTGELFF
J: TRBJ1-4; size: NA; V: TRBV11-3; D: NA; DNA: TGTGCCAGCAGCTCAAGGTCAGGAATCAATGAAAAACTGTTTTTT; CDR3: CASSSRSGINEKLFF
J: TRBJ1-5; size: NA; V: TRBV19; D: TRBD1; DNA: TGTGCCAGTAGTACTCTCGGACAGGGTAAACAGCCCCAGCATTTT; CDR3: CASSTLGQGKQPQHF
J: TRBJ2-1; size: NA; V: TRBV19; D: NA; DNA: TGTGCCAGTAGTATAGACAGGGGATTGGAGCAGTTCTTC; CDR3: CASSIDRGLEQFF
J: TRBJ2-5; size: NA; V: TRBV19; D: TRBD2; DNA: TGTGCCAGTAGTATACGGGCTAGCGGAGAACAAGAGACCCAGTACTTC; CDR3: CASSIRASGEQETQYF
J: TRBJ1-1; size: NA; V: TRBV5-1; D: TRBD1; DNA: TGCGCCAGCAGCTTGGAAGGGGGCGCGAACACTGAAGCTTTCTTT; CDR3: CASSLEGGANTEAFF
J: TRBJ1-1; size: NA; V: TRBV4-2; D: TRBD1; DNA: TGTGCCAGCAGCCCGAACCGGGACAGGCTAACGAACACTGAAGCTTTCTTT; CDR3: CASSPNRDRLTNTEAFF
J: TRBJ2-5; size: NA; V: TRBV6-1; D: NA; DNA: TGTGCCAGCAGTGGACTAGGGGGGGGGAGGGAGACCCAGTACTTC; CDR3: CASSGLGGGRETQYF
J: TRBJ1-1; size: NA; V: TRBV6-5; D: NA; DNA: TGTGCCAGCAGTGATACAGAGAACACTGAAGCTTTCTTT; CDR3: CASSDTENTEAFF
J: TRBJ2-7; size: few; V: TRBV11-3; D: NA; DNA: TGTGCCAGCAGCCGGAGCTCCTACGAGCAGTACTTC; CDR3: CASSRSSYEQYF
J: TRBJ1-3; size: NA; V: TRBV28; D: NA; DNA: TGTGCCAGCAGTTTTTTGATGGGTACAGCCGGAAACACCATATATTTT; CDR3: CASSFLMGTAGNTIYF
J: TRBJ2-3; size: once; V: TRBV6-4; D: TRBD2; DNA: TGTGCCAGCAGCGCAAAGCGGGGGGGCCCAGATACGCAGTATTTT; CDR3: CASSAKRGGPDTQYF
J: TRBJ2-1; size: NA; V: TRBV5-6; D: NA; DNA: TGTGCCAGCAGCTTGGCAGGGCGTTCGTACAATGAGCAGTTCTTC; CDR3: CASSLAGRSYNEQFF
J: TRBJ1-1; size: NA; V: TRBV7-2; D: NA; DNA: TGTGCCAGCAGAGGACGGGGGGCGGGGAACACTGAAGCTTTCTTT; CDR3: CASRGRGAGNTEAFF
J: TRBJ1-5; size: NA; V: TRBV16; D: NA; DNA: TGTGCCAGCAGCCAAGGGGCTCGGCAGCCCCAGCATTTT; CDR3: CASSQGARQPQHF
J: TRBJ2-1; size: NA; V: TRBV4-1; D: NA; DNA: TGCGCCAGCAGCCCCGTGCGCCGAGGGAATGAGCAGTTCTTC; CDR3: CASSPVRRGNEQFF
J: TRBJ2-1; size: NA; V: TRBV6-6; D: NA; DNA: TGTGCCAGCAGTAAAATAGCGGCCGCTGACAATGAGCAGTTCTTC; CDR3: CASSKIAAADNEQFF
J: TRBJ2-7; size: NA; V: TRBV7-9; D: NA; DNA: TGTGCCAGCAGCCCCGGGTCGATCGTCAACGAGCAGTACTTC; CDR3: CASSPGSIVNEQYF
J: TRBJ2-5; size: NA; V: TRBV5-1; D: TRBD1; DNA: TGCGCCAGCAGCGGACAGGGGGGGGAGACCCAGTACTTC; CDR3: CASSGQGGETQYF
J: TRBJ1-2; size: once; V: TRBV6-5; D: NA; DNA: TGTGCCAGTGCGGAGGGCCTAGGGGATGGCTACACCTTC; CDR3: CASAEGLGDGYTF
J: TRBJ2-1; size: NA; V: TRBV6-4; D: NA; DNA: TGTGCCAGCAGTGAAGGGGGTGAAAACAATGAGCAGTTCTTC; CDR3: CASSEGGENNEQFF
J: TRBJ1-3; size: few; V: TRBV15; D: NA; DNA: TGTGCCACCAGCGTCTCTGCCGGGACAACAGGAAACACCATATATTTT; CDR3: CATSVSAGTTGNTIYF